This T cell receptor (beta chain) was captured in a study of cytotoxic CD8 clonotypes in ibrutinib-treated CLL. Measured with immunoSEQ multiplex PCR; TCRdb has only the in-frame clones, and not every one. The data hold 65,000 to 90,000 clones, with around 78% observed a single time. CDR1 and CDR2 from the germline V gene are MNHEY and SMNVEV (reference sequence). V shed 1 base and J shed 2 bases, with 15 bases lying between them. This CDR3 spans 16 amino acids. The rearrangement uses TRBV27 and TRBJ2-7; D may be TRBD1 (6 bases). Sequences were derived from PBMCs, sampled after 24 months of ibrutinib treatment. This clonotype was sampled from a human donor with chronic lymphocytic leukemia. The CDR3 DNA is TGTGCCAGCAGTTTATGGGCACCGGACAGTCCCTACGAGCAGTACTTC. Translated, it gives CASSLWAPDSPYEQYF.